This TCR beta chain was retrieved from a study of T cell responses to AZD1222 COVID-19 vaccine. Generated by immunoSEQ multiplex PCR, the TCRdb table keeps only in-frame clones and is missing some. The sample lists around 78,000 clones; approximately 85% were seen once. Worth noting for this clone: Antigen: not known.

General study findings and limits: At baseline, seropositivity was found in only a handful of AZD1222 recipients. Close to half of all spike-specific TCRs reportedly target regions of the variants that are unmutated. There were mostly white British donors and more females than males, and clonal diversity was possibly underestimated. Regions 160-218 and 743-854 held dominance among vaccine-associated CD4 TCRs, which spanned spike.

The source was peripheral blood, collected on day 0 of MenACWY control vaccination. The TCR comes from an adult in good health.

The CDR3: CSVRARLASKGTQYF. The CDR3 DNA sequence: TGCAGCGTTCGGGCTCGACTAGCCAGCAAAGGAACCCAGTACTTC. The chain uses TRBV29-1 and TRBJ2-5; 7 bases are shared with TRBD2. V was clipped by 5 bases and J by 8 bases; unmatched bases: 17. The CDR3 loop spans 15 amino acids. Germline V gene lookup returns CDR1 SQVTM and CDR2 ANQGSEA.